Included here is one T cell receptor (beta chain) sequence, with context. Its antigen is not identified. The data belong to a study of T cell responses to AZD1222 COVID-19 vaccine. General study findings and limits: Unmutated variant regions are reportedly targeted by nearly half of spike-specific TCRs. Recipients of two AZD1222 doses showed rising Spike-specific TCR breadth and depth. Clonal diversity may have been underestimated, and the donors were mostly white British, with more females than males.

Libraries were prepared by immunoSEQ multiplex PCR; TCRdb keeps only in-frame clonotypes and omits some of them. The repertoire includes 130,000 or so clones, around 90% of them detected once, and approximately 3% sits in the top ten. V was clipped by 3 bases and J by 7 bases, with 12 bases between them. The CDR3 totals 14 residues. Germline values: CDR1 KGHSH, CDR2 LQKENI. This TCR was sampled from an adult in good health. The sequences come from peripheral blood, collected on day 0 of AZD1222 vaccination. V gene TRBV18 combines with J gene TRBJ2-2, with D uncertain. The CDR3 spells CASSPPDSIGELFF. CDR3 nucleotides: TGTGCCAGCTCACCGCCAGACTCGATCGGGGAGCTGTTTTTT.